The rows below give T cell receptor beta chains drawn from one sample of a study of T cells after yellow fever vaccination. TCRdb independently ran MiXCR on the 5' RACE reads; one entry per CDR3 protein. The profile shows a few hundred thousand distinct CDR3 sequences, 5.2% of them singletons. Material: CD4+ T cells sorted from PBMCs, obtained on the day of the yellow fever booster vaccination. These TCRs come from a man aged 18 to 29 who received the YFV17D yellow fever vaccine. Both conserved end residues are part of each CDR3. The D gene is left open where the match is weak. The size entry is marked missing in some rows and otherwise reads once, few, many or a size class.

TRBV5-4	-	-	TRBJ2-1	CASSLVSGHEQFF	TGTGCCAGCAGCTTGGTGTCGGGCCATGAGCAGTTCTTC
TRBV4-3	-	TRBD2	TRBJ2-3	CASSQDRLAGGRGTDTQYF	TGCGCCAGCAGCCAAGATCGACTAGCGGGGGGGCGGGGCACAGATACGCAGTATTTT
TRBV12-3/TRBV12-4	many	-	TRBJ1-5	CASSFSDRNQPQHF	TGTGCCAGCAGTTTTAGTGACCGCAATCAGCCCCAGCATTTT
TRBV12-3/TRBV12-4	many	-	TRBJ1-5	CASSLRVRGEPQHF	TGTGCCAGCAGTTTAAGGGTAAGGGGGGAGCCCCAGCATTTT
TRBV6-1	many	TRBD1	TRBJ1-5	CASNKQGPDQPQHF	TGTGCCAGCAACAAACAGGGGCCCGATCAGCCCCAGCATTTT
TRBV6-5	-	-	TRBJ2-1	CASSYYQGYEQFF	TGTGCCAGCAGTTACTACCAGGGGTATGAGCAGTTCTTC
TRBV20-1	few	-	TRBJ1-5	CSARRSVDQPQHF	TGCAGTGCTAGAAGATCGGTCGATCAGCCCCAGCATTTT
TRBV18	-	-	TRBJ1-2	CASSPGNGANYGYTF	TGTGCCAGCTCACCTGGTAACGGAGCTAACTATGGCTACACCTTC
TRBV7-9	-	-	TRBJ2-6	CASSLRTGGANVLTF	TGTGCCAGCAGCTTACGAACGGGAGGGGCCAACGTCCTGACTTTC
TRBV7-2	many	-	TRBJ2-6	CASSVGPALSGANVLTF	TGTGCCAGCAGCGTAGGGCCAGCCCTTTCCGGGGCCAACGTCCTGACTTTC
TRBV5-6	many	TRBD1	TRBJ2-1	CASSFLDRVYNEQFF	TGTGCCAGCAGCTTTCTGGACAGGGTCTACAATGAGCAGTTCTTC
TRBV5-1	-	TRBD1	TRBJ2-5	CASSLGTGGKETQYF	TGCGCCAGCAGCTTGGGGACAGGGGGAAAAGAGACCCAGTACTTC
TRBV4-3	-	-	TRBJ1-3	CASSQDIRQAEGNTIYF	TGCGCCAGCAGCCAAGATATCCGACAGGCTGAAGGAAACACCATATATTTT
TRBV7-9	many	-	TRBJ2-5	CASSLVPDEETQYF	TGTGCCAGCAGCTTGGTCCCGGACGAGGAGACCCAGTACTTC
TRBV9	few	TRBD2	TRBJ2-6	CASSERGDSGANVLTF	TGTGCCAGCAGCGAGCGGGGGGACTCTGGGGCCAACGTCCTGACTTTC
TRBV6-5	-	TRBD1	TRBJ1-1	CASSLAGTGTNTEAFF	TGTGCCAGCAGCCTAGCCGGGACAGGGACGAACACTGAAGCTTTCTTT
TRBV12-3/TRBV12-4	few	-	TRBJ1-2	CASSLNFANYGYTF	TGTGCCAGCAGTTTAAATTTTGCCAACTATGGCTACACCTTC